This T cell receptor (beta chain) was sequenced for a study of blood T cell repertoires in COVID-19. Study background: Samples of COVID-19 (acute and convalescent) were obtained from the United States, Italy and Spain.

Profiled with immunoSEQ multiplex PCR; TCRdb holds only in-frame clones, not every one. The data contain some 64,000 clones, roughly 79% of them singletons. V lost 0 bases, J lost 2 bases, and 20 bases lay in between. This CDR3 is 18 amino acids long. Germline-derived CDR1 and CDR2 are SGHRS and YFSETQ. Sequenced sample: peripheral blood. The sequence was obtained from a woman in her sixties or seventies with acute or convalescent COVID-19. J is TRBJ1-2 and V is TRBV5-1, with D uncertain. The CDR3: CASSLGVRGLSLNYGYTF. The CDR3 nucleotides read TGCGCCAGCAGCTTGGGCGTCAGAGGCCTTTCCCTGAACTATGGCTACACCTTC.